What follows describes a single TCR beta chain. Its cognate antigen has yet to be identified. Per-base quality was not reported, and no clone a single base away is much larger than it. This record comes from a study of cytomegalovirus exposure and HLA in healthy donors (dated by TCRdb to the late 2010s). As for the study more broadly: An earlier analysis of some 500 of the donors reported 250 to 300 Gb of sequence data and more than 90 million unique TCR beta sequences from about 180 million T cells. The number of typed donors differed by locus: about 620-640 for A, B, C, DRB1 and DQB1; 500 to 550 for DQA1; approximately 600 for DPA1; and around 490 for DPB1. An earlier analysis of some 600 of the donors applied high-throughput TCR beta sequencing to assess whether each TCR beta V gene segment acted as functional or pseudogenic. A later genetic analysis took genome-wide SNP genotypes for about three fifths of the roughly 700 donors and used that subset as a discovery cohort. In a later analysis, previously published TCR beta repertoires from some 640 donors were re-analyzed and high-resolution HLA genotyping was added so that TCR occurrence patterns could be studied. The study aimed to test whether cataloging public T cell receptors could reveal signatures of past pathogen exposure. Along with the roughly 670-subject first cohort, a separate validation cohort of over a hundred different subjects was used. Because of strong linkage in the cohort, roughly five DR-DQ haplotypes were treated as single units for association and clustering. Class I and class II HLA loci were covered by the typing at four-digit resolution. To predict cytomegalovirus infection status, the study brought together high-throughput TCR immunosequencing, statistical association of individual TCRs with disease status, and machine learning. Donor age, sex, ethnicity and CMV serostatus were compiled alongside the repertoire data. The T cell repertoires of 670 or so subjects were profiled by immunosequencing and related to cytomegalovirus serostatus. All discovery cohort repertoires had been generated using a single sequencing platform. Rather than using new phenotypic data, the later analysis identified candidate immune exposures from TCR beta sequences and from how often those sequences occurred across donors. The genetic ancestry cluster associated with self-reported Caucasian donors included around four fifths of the roughly 400 genotyped donors. An early release covering just under 650 HLA-typed donors comprised 300 to 350 gigabases of sequencing data and around 85 million unique TCR sequences. Among a few hundred genotyped donors of the cohort, an average of 235,054 unique TCR beta nucleotide sequences were sequenced per donor, about a sixth of them non-productive.

For CDR1 and CDR2, the germline V gene lists SGHRS and YFSETQ. Ends trimmed: V by 2 bases, J by 3 bases; bases unmatched to a gene: 8. Spanning cysteine to phenylalanine, the CDR3 consists of 16 amino acids. Only CDR3 DNA is held: 48 bases, read in frame from base 1. The library relied on the immunoSEQ multiplex PCR assay. For the multiplex PCR, a mixture combining 60 forward primers for TCR Vbeta segments and 13 reverse primers for TCR Jbeta segments was used. A multiplex PCR assay on genomic DNA amplified the CDR3 region of rearranged TCR beta genes. The amplified TCR beta libraries were sequenced on the Illumina HiSeq System as 87-base-pair reads. The original methods were these. A later analysis counted about 80 million unique TCR beta chains across the approximately 700 repertoires, and 10 million to 12 million of these chains were shared by at least two donors. To remove PCR and sequencing errors, raw reads were error-corrected and collapsed into unique sequences using a nearest-neighbor algorithm that merged closely related sequences. CDR3 sequences were aligned to IMGT reference sequences to assign V, D and J gene segments. For a sequence to be retained, a match of at least six nucleotides was required to both a V gene segment and a J gene segment. Rearrangements were called productive when the CDR3 lacked stop codons and stayed in frame with V and J; all others were non-productive. Following IMGT convention, CDR3 was defined as the stretch from the second conserved V-encoded cysteine to the conserved J-encoded phenylalanine. The earlier analysis of about 590 of the donors excluded sequences that lacked an unambiguous match to a single V gene segment. An earlier analysis of a few hundred of the donors classified V segments as functional when productive rearrangements were above 56.7% and as segregating when the standard deviation between donors was above 5%. To diagnose cytomegalovirus status from the catalog of TCR beta chain sequences, a statistical classification framework was built. In a later analysis, TCR nucleotide sequences were compared against IMGT/GENE-DB human TR gene sequences so that V and J genes could be assigned. A later analysis assigned CDR3 sequences and most-parsimonious VDJ recombination scenarios with the TCRdist pipeline. In a later analysis, every TCR beta chain was defined by the combination of its CDR3 amino acid sequence and its V-gene family, and reads without a unique V-gene family were dropped. As a way to deal with suspected cross-contamination and a sequencing artifact, a later analysis dropped hundreds of nucleotide sequences that were highly shared and had low generation probability. In a later analysis, a clonal expansion index was calculated for each public chain from normalized within-repertoire ranks of inferred template counts. A later analysis computed generation probabilities with a VDJ recombination model fitted to out-of-frame rearrangements, and checked the results against IGoR. A later analysis scored TCR-TCR, TCR-HLA and TCR-CMV co-occurrence with hypergeometric tests, applying a repertoire-size bias correction to TCR pairs. In a later analysis, false discovery rates were estimated by permuting HLA or CMV assignments 20 times. In a later analysis, co-occurring TCRs were grouped with DBSCAN, and TCRdist sequence similarity was added when clustering was performed within HLA-allele-positive subsets. For co-occurrence clustering, repertoires with fewer than 30,000 or more than 120,000 public chains were excluded, along with roughly five repertoires with anomalous nucleotide sharing. The clones in this table, taken by TCRdb from immuneACCESS, are in-frame only. Not every clone is retained; where verified, under half of the shortfall comes from an unresolved V gene, and the cause of the rest is unknown. That table furnishes V, J and clone size, whereas the DNA furnished D and trimming. The sample data list 120,000 or so clones, and more than 75% of these were observed just once. Approximately 1.8% of the sample belongs to the ten largest clones.

Study-wide findings and limitations: In this cohort, only TCR beta chains were sequenced, and detectable features were limited by the absence of alpha or paired-chain data. The sequencing pipeline was judged likely to have produced a cluster of highly shared sequence variants as a technical artifact. The 87-base-pair reads could not distinguish some IMGT-functional V segments, including TRBV6-2 and TRBV6-3, so those segments were excluded. HLA typing was unavailable for some donors at each locus, so association tests used only the typed subset. The study listed 150 to 200 TCR beta chains as associated with cytomegalovirus. When HLA alleles, especially DR and DQ, strongly co-occurred, attributing TCR associations to individual alleles was difficult. In both the original and validation cohorts, the classifier was reported to diagnose cytomegalovirus status with high specificity and sensitivity. In an earlier analysis of around 600 of the donors, most TCR beta V segments were observed in productive rearrangements about 90% or about 30% of the time, broadly matching IMGT annotations. In a later analysis, HLA-associated TCR beta chains showed more clonal expansion and lower generation probabilities than non-associated chains that were equally common. Correlated functional status among segregating V segments might be attributable to linkage disequilibrium, but an unknown experimental factor could not be ruled out. It was suggested by the authors that the approach could potentially be generalized to other disease states and immunological phenotypes. Sequencing depth was assumed to be roughly uniform across donors in the presence/absence analyses, though that assumption may not hold. A further reported finding was that TCR beta sequences accurately predicted the HLA-A and HLA-B alleles for most subjects in the first cohort. In a later analysis, the rate of TCR association differed among HLA loci, with DRB1 alleles having the most associated TCRs and HLA-C alleles having the fewest. While some public TCRs were present in many individuals, most TCR sequences turned up only very rarely across donors. In a later genetic analysis, fewer N-insertions in productive TCRs were reported among donors in an Asian-associated ancestry cluster than the roughly 670-donor mean. Most CMV-associated TCR beta chains appeared to be HLA-restricted in a later analysis, and the HLA associations seemed to be driven largely by CMV exposure. CMV serostatus was the only immune exposure information available for the cohort. An association between a missense DCLRE1C variant and V-gene and J-gene trimming of TCR beta chains was found in a later genetic analysis and replicated in an independent cohort. Over 15 rarely observed V segments, including chromosome 9 orphons, were excluded from the earlier analysis of almost 600 of the donors because counts were too low. According to a later analysis, parvovirus B19, influenza, CMV and Epstein-Barr virus appeared linked to several top co-occurrence clusters. A later analysis associated about 18,000 TCR beta sequences with specific HLA alleles at a false discovery rate of 0.05. In vitro tests confirmed that a few of the cytomegalovirus-associated TCR beta chains recognize cytomegalovirus antigens.

The cohort comprised some 680 healthy bone marrow donors. Cohort members were all nominally healthy when sampled, although unrecorded immune exposures were likely present. The donor tested CMV seronegative and was one of the 352 seronegative cohort members. A peripheral blood sample was provided by each donor, and peripheral blood mononuclear cells were used for TCR beta sequencing. The Qiagen DNeasy Blood Extraction Kit was used to extract genomic DNA from the blood cell samples. The sequence joins TRBV5-1 to TRBJ1-3; 7 central bases correspond to TRBD1. The sequencing input was PBMCs. The source is a man aged 40-49 years in good health and CMV-seronegative. The sequence in DNA is TGCGCCAGCAGCTTCCCCTCTGACAGGGATGGAAACACCATATATTTT. This sequence encodes CASSFPSDRDGNTIYF.